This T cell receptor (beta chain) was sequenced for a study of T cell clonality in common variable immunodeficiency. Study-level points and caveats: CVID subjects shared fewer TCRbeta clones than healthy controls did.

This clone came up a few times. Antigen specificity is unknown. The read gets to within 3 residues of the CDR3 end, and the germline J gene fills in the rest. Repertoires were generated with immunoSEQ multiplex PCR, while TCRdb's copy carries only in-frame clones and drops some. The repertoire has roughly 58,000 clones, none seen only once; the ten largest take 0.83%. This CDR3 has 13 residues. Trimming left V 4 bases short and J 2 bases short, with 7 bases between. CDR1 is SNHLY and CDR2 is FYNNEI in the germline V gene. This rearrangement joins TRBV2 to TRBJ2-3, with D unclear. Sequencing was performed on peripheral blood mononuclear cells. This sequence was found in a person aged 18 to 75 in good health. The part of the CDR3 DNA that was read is TGTGCCAGCAGTGTGTGGGCCACAGATACG. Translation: CASSVWATDT. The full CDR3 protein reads CASSVWATDTQYF. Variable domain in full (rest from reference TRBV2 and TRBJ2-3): EPEVTQTPSHQVTQMGQEVILRCVPISNHLYFYWYRQILGQKVEFLVSFYNNEISEKSEIFDDQFSVERPDGSNFTLKIRSTKLEDSAMYFCASSVWATDTQYFGPGTRLTVL.